This TCR beta chain was sequenced in a study of T cell responses to AZD1222 COVID-19 vaccine. Broader study findings: Donors in the cohort were predominantly white British and more often female, and clonal diversity was possibly underestimated. The study found vaccine-associated CD4 TCRs spanning spike, dominant at 160-218 and 743-854.

As concerns this clone: Its antigen is not identified.

The table came from immunoSEQ multiplex PCR; TCRdb's copy has only in-frame clones and leaves some out. The sample lists 180,000 or so clones, 94% seen once, with approximately 0.64% in the top ten. The CDR3 length is 22 residues. From germline, CDR1 is MDHEN and CDR2 SYDVKM. J gave up 4 bases and V 2 bases, and 25 bases lay outside the gene matches. The sequence was collected from an adult in good health. This rearrangement joins TRBV28 to TRBJ1-4; 7 bases align to TRBD1. Sequenced material: peripheral blood, taken on day 0 of AZD1222 vaccination. This chain's CDR3 is CASSLNYHDLRGIAGGNEKLFF. The CDR3 nucleotides read TGTGCCAGCAGTTTAAATTACCACGACCTCAGGGGAATAGCAGGGGGTAATGAAAAACTGTTTTTT. Based on the CDR3 plus reference TRBV28 and TRBJ1-4, the full variable domain is DVKVTQSSRYLVKRTGEKVFLECVQDMDHENMFWYRQDPGLGLRLIYFSYDVKMKEKGDIPEGYSVSREKKERFSLILESASTNQTSMYLCASSLNYHDLRGIAGGNEKLFFGSGTQLSVL.